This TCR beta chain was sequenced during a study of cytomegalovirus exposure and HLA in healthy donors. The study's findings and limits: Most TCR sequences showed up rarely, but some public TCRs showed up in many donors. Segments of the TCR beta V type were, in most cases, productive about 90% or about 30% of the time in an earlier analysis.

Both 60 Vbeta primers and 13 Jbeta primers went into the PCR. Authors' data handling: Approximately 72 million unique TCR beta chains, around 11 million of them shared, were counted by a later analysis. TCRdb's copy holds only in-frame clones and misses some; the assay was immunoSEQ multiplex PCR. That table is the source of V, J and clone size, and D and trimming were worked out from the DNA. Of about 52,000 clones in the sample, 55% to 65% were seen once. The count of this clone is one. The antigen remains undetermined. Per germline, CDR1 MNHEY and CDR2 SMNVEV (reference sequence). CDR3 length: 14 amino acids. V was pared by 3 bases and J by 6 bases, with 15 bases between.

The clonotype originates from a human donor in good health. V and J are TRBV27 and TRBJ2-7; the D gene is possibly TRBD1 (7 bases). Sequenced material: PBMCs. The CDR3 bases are TGTGCCAGCAGTTTCTCAGGGGGGCGGCTCGAGCAGTACTTC. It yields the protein CASSFSGGRLEQYF.